This TCR beta chain was sequenced during a study of blood T cell repertoires in COVID-19. Study-wide background: Acute-phase and convalescent COVID-19 samples originated in the United States, Italy and Spain. PBMCs, B-cell-depleted T cells, or T cells were the source of the cDNA or gDNA that made up the material.

The V gene's germline CDR1 is SGDLS and CDR2 YYNGEE. This CDR3 has 13 residues. V was clipped by 7 bases and J by 1 base, with 11 bases between them. In the study's own analysis: The assay estimated nucleated cells by amplifying reference gene primers. Sequenced by immunoSEQ multiplex PCR; TCRdb stores in-frame clones only, minus some. V, J and clone size were drawn from that table, and D and trimming were deduced from the DNA. The table lists roughly 200,000 clones, about 80% of them singletons. The V gene is TRBV9, the J gene TRBJ1-1; the D gene is possibly TRBD1 (5 bases). This receptor was identified in a man between 45 and 60 years old with active or convalescent COVID-19. Material for sequencing was peripheral blood. As DNA, the CDR3 is TGTGCCAGCTCCCGGGGGGGGAACACTGAAGCTTTCTTT. Translation gives CASSRGGNTEAFF.